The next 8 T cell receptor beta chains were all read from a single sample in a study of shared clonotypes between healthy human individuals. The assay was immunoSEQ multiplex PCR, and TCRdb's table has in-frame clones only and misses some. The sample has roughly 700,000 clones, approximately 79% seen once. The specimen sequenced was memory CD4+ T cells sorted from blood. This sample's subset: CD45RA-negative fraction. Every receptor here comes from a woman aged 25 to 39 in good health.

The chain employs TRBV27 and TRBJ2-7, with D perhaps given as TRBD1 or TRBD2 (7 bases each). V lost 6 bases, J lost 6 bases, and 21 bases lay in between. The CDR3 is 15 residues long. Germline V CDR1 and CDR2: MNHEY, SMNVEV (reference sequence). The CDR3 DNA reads TGTGCCAGCAGACCGTTGGGAGGGGGCGCGGCCGAGCAGTACTTC. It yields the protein CASRPLGGGAAEQYF.

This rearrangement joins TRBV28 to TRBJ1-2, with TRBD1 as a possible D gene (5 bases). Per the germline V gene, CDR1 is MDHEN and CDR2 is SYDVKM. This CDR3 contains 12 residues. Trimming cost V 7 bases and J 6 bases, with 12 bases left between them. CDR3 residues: CASMPRAHGYTF. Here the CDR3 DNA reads TGTGCCAGCATGCCCAGGGCACATGGCTACACCTTC.

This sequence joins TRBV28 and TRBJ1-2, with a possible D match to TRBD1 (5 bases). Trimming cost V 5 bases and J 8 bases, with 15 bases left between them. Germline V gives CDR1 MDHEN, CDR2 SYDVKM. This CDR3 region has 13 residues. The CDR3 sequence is CASSNTRRGGYTF. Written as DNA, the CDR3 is TGTGCCAGCAGTAATACCCGTAGGGGCGGCTACACCTTC.

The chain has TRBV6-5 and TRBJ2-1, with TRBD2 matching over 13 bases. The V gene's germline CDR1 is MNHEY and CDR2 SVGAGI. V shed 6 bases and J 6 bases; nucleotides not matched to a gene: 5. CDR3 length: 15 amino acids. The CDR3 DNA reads TGTGCCAGCAGCTCCGGGACTAGCGGGGTCAATGAGCAGTTCTTC. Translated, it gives CASSSGTSGVNEQFF.

CDR3 sequence: CASSSQGAVEKLFF. The CDR3 DNA follows: TGTGCCAGCAGCTCACAGGGGGCGGTTGAAAAACTGTTTTTT. The chain is built from TRBV11-2 and TRBJ1-4; 9 bases line up with TRBD1. The CDR3 is 14 amino acids. Germline assignment: CDR1 SGHAT and CDR2 FQNNGV. The J segment lost 7 bases and the V segment lost 4 bases, leaving 4 bases of the junction unmatched.

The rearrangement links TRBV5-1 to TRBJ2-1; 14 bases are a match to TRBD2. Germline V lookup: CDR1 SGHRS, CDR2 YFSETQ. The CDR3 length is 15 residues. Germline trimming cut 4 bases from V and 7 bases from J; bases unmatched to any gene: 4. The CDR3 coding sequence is TGCGCCAGCAGCGGGACTAGCGGGAGCTGGAATGAGCAGTTCTTC. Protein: CASSGTSGSWNEQFF.

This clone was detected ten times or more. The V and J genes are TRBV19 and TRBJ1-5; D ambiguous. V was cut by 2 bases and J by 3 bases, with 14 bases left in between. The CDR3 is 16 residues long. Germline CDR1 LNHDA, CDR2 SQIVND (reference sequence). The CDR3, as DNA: TGTGCCAGTAGTATAATTGGGGAAGGCGCCAATCAGCCCCAGCATTTT. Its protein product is CASSIIGEGANQPQHF.

For the CDR3, the DNA is TGCGCCAGCAGCCAACACGGACTAGGAAAGGACGAGCAGTACTTC. It is translated as CASSQHGLGKDEQYF. V gene TRBV4-1 combines with J gene TRBJ2-7, with TRBD2 identical over 7 bases. J gave up 5 bases and V 2 bases, and 9 bases lay outside the gene matches. This CDR3 has 15 residues. CDR1 and CDR2 from the germline V gene are MGHRA and YSYEKL.